This T cell receptor beta chain was retrieved from a study of cytomegalovirus exposure and HLA in healthy donors. Study summary: There were 90 million to 130 million unique TCR beta sequences, drawn from about 179 million T cells, in an earlier analysis. Falling in the Caucasian-associated ancestry cluster were 80% to 90% of approximately 410 genotyped donors. Overall study results and limits: When analyzed later, a missense DCLRE1C variant was found to be linked to TCR beta V- and J-gene trimming. The availability of immune exposure information extended only to CMV serostatus.

Deletions cut 11 bases from V and 5 bases from J, with 21 bases between. Germline V gene lookup returns CDR1 LGHNA and CDR2 YNFKEQ. The CDR3 spans 15 residues. The PCR used 60 Vbeta and 13 Jbeta primers. The data were produced by immunoSEQ multiplex PCR, yet TCRdb's version contains in-frame clones alone and is incomplete. In the table there are 150,000 to 200,000 clones, roughly 71% of which are singletons. As concerns this clone: The antigen remains unidentified.

The source is a male donor in good health and CMV-seropositive. The sequencing sample was made of PBMCs. V is TRBV4-2 and J is TRBJ2-2; tentative D call: TRBD1 (7 bases). The CDR3 loop reads CASTQEGAGTGELFF. The CDR3, as DNA: TGTGCCTCAACCCAGGAGGGGGCTGGTACCGGGGAGCTGTTTTTT.